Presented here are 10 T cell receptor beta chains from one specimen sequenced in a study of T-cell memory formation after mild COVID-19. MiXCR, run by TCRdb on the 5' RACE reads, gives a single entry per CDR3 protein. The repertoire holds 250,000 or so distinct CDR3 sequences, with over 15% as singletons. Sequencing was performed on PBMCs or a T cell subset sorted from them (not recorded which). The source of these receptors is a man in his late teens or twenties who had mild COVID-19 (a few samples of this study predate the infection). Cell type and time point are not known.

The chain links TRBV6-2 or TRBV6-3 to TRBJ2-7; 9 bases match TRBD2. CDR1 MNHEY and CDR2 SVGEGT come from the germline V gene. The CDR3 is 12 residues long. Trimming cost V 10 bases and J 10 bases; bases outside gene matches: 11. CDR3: CATSSPGLAQYV. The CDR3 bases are TGTGCCACATCTTCTCCGGGACTAGCACAGTACGTC.

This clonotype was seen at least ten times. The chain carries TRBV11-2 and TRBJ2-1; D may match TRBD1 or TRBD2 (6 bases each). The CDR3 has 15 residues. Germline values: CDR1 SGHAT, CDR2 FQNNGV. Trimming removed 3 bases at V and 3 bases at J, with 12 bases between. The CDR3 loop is CASSLGGGGYNEQFF. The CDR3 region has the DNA TGTGCCAGCAGCTTGGGAGGAGGGGGCTACAATGAGCAGTTCTTC.

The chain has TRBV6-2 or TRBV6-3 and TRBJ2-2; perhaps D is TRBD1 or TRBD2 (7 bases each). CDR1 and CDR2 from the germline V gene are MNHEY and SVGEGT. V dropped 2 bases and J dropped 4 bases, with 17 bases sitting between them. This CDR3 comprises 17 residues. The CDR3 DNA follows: TGTGCCAGCAGTTACCCCATCGACAGGGAGGGCACCGGGGAGCTGTTTTTT. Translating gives CASSYPIDREGTGELFF.

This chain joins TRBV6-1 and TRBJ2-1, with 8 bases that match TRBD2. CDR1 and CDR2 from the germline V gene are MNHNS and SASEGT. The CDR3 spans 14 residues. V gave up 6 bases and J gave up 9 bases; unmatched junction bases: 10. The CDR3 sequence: CASRDRLALGEQFF. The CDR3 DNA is TGTGCCAGCAGGGACCGACTAGCGTTGGGTGAGCAGTTCTTC.

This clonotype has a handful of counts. As DNA, the CDR3 is TGTGCCAGCAGAACAAGGCCTAGCTCCTATAATTCACCCCTCCACTTT. It yields the protein CASRTRPSSYNSPLHF. The chain carries TRBV28 and TRBJ1-6; D ambiguous. There are 16 residues in the CDR3. Germline-derived CDR1 and CDR2 are MDHEN and SYDVKM. V was pared by 6 bases and J by 0 bases, with 12 bases between.

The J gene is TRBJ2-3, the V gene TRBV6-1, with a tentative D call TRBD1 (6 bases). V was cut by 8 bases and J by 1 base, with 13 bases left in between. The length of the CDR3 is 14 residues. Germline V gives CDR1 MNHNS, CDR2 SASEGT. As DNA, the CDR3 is TGTGCCAGCTTATGGAACAGGGGCACAGATACGCAGTATTTT. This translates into CASLWNRGTDTQYF.

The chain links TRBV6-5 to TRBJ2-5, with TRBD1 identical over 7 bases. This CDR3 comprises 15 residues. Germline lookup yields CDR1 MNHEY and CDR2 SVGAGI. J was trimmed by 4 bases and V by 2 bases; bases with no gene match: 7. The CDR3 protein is CASSYGQGVPETQYF. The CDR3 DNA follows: TGTGCCAGCAGTTACGGTCAGGGGGTTCCAGAGACCCAGTACTTC.

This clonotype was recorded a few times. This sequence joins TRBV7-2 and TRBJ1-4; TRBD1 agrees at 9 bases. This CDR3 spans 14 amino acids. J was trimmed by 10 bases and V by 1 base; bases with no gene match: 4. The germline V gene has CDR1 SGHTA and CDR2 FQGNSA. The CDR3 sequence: CASSLGDRVSKLFF. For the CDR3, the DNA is TGTGCCAGCAGCTTAGGGGACAGGGTGTCAAAACTGTTTTTT.

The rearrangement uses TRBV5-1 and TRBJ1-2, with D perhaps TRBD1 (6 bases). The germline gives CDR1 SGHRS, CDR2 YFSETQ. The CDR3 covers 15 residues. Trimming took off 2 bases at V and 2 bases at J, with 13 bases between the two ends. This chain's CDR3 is CASSFGQLPNYGYTF. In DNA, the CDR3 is TGCGCCAGCAGCTTCGGACAGCTTCCCAACTATGGCTACACCTTC.

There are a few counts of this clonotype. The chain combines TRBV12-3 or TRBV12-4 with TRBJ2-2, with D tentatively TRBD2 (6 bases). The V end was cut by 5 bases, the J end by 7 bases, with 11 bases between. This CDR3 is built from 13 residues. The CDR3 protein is CASSRVGGGELFF. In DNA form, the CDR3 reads TGTGCCAGCAGTCGCGTGGGAGGCGGGGAGCTGTTTTTT.